Presented here are 8 T cell receptor beta chains from one specimen sequenced in a study of OX40 agonist ivuxolimab in advanced cancers. Generated by immunoSEQ multiplex PCR, the TCRdb table keeps only in-frame clones and is missing some. The profile shows roughly 120,000 clones, approximately 90% of them singletons. Sequenced material: CD4+ or CD8+ T cells sorted from blood, taken in a trial of the OX40 agonist ivuxolimab. The receptors stem from an adult with an advanced solid tumor such as melanoma, head and neck, liver or kidney cancer.

This clone was detected a few times. The chain is built from TRBV30 and TRBJ2-1, with a possible D match to TRBD1 (6 bases). V was trimmed by 2 bases and J by 4 bases, leaving 21 bases between them. The germline gives CDR1 GTSNPN, CDR2 SVGIG (reference sequence). The CDR3 loop spans 17 amino acids. CDR3 nucleotides: TGTGCCTGGAGTCCCCGGGTCGGCAGGGGCCATTACAATGAGCAGTTCTTC. It is translated as CAWSPRVGRGHYNEQFF.

The chain has TRBV19 and TRBJ1-1; unclear D gene. CDR1 and CDR2 from the germline V gene are LNHDA and SQIVND (reference sequence). The CDR3 runs 13 residues. Trimming shortened V by 3 bases and J by 1 base, and 6 bases separated the two germline ends. CDR3 region: CASSIPQNTEAFF. As DNA, the CDR3 is TGTGCCAGTAGTATCCCACAGAACACTGAAGCTTTCTTT.

The chain is built from TRBV28 and TRBJ2-7, with TRBD2 identical over 11 bases. This CDR3 is built from 15 residues. CDR1 and CDR2 from the germline V gene are MDHEN and SYDVKM. With V trimmed by 5 bases and J by 4 bases, 7 bases remained unmatched. CDR3 region: CASSGRLAGLYEQYF. The CDR3 nucleotides read TGTGCCAGCAGTGGACGACTAGCGGGGCTGTACGAGCAGTACTTC.

V is TRBV19 and J is TRBJ1-5; no clear D. The germline V gene encodes CDR1 LNHDA and CDR2 SQIVND (reference sequence). The length of the CDR3 is 15 residues. Trimming left V 6 bases short and J 2 bases short, with 14 bases between. CDR3 in amino acids: CASRSPGSRNQPQHF. Here the CDR3 DNA reads TGTGCCAGTAGATCGCCTGGATCGCGCAATCAGCCCCAGCATTTT.

Remarks on this clone: The same CDR3 also results from other DNA sequences found in this sample. The chain carries TRBV10-1 and TRBJ2-3; no clear D. This CDR3 contains 14 residues. Germline V gives CDR1 WNHNN, CDR2 SYGVQD (reference sequence). Trimming removed 3 bases from V and 1 base from J, with 8 bases in between. The CDR3 DNA follows: TGCGCCAGCAGTGATGCCGGCGGCACAGATACGCAGTATTTT. This codes for CASSDAGGTDTQYF.

The V call is TRBV10-1, the J call TRBJ2-2; D perhaps matches TRBD2 (5 bases). With 7 bases removed from V and 5 bases from J, the gap between germline ends came to 14 bases. The CDR3 extends over 14 amino acids. Germline CDR1 reads WNHNN; CDR2 reads SYGVQD (reference sequence). The CDR3 coding sequence is TGCGCCAGCACCCTCGGACTGGGGACCGGGGAGCTGTTTTTT. This gives the protein CASTLGLGTGELFF.

The chain carries TRBV6-1 and TRBJ1-1; D is unresolved. Germline-derived CDR1 and CDR2 are MNHNS and SASEGT. The V and J ends lost 9 bases and 1 base respectively, with 6 bases between them. This CDR3 is built from 11 residues. CDR3 region: CASTENTEAFF. The CDR3 bases are TGTGCCAGTACGGAGAACACTGAAGCTTTCTTT.

This clone was seen a single time. CDR3 sequence (DNA): TGTGCCAGCAGTGAAGGAGGGGGCAGTGGCTACACCTTC. This translates into CASSEGGGSGYTF. This chain links TRBV2 with TRBJ1-2; 7 bases are shared with TRBD1. This CDR3 region has 13 residues. CDR1 is SNHLY, CDR2 FYNNEI, per germline. V gave up 1 base and J gave up 7 bases; unmatched junction bases: 3.